This T cell receptor (beta chain) came from a study of cytomegalovirus exposure and HLA in healthy donors. 13 Jbeta primers and 60 Vbeta primers were used for the PCR. The method was immunoSEQ multiplex PCR; TCRdb's version includes in-frame clones alone and lacks a portion of them. The table includes about 140,000 clones, around 82% detected once. Overall study findings and caveats: Immune exposure was documented only through CMV serostatus. Rare sequences made up most TCRs, while some public TCRs were found in many donors. A later analysis linked 16,951 TCR beta sequences to HLA alleles at 0.05 false discovery rate.

Germline values: CDR1 MGHRA, CDR2 YSYEKL. J was trimmed by 5 bases and V by 0 bases; bases with no gene match: 7. The CDR3 covers 17 residues. This clone has a handful of counts. Its antigen is unknown. The gene calls are TRBV4-1 and TRBJ2-1; 10 bases fit TRBD2. Sequencing was performed on PBMCs. This TCR was sampled from a man aged 50 to 59 in good health and CMV-seronegative. The CDR3 region is CASSQDWASGGNNEQFF. The CDR3 nucleotides read TGCGCCAGCAGCCAAGATTGGGCTAGCGGGGGTAACAATGAGCAGTTCTTC.